This TCR beta chain stems from a study of blood T cell repertoires in COVID-19. The wider study: From the United States, Italy and Spain came samples of acute and convalescent COVID-19.

Original methodology: Estimated nucleated cell counts came from reference gene primer amplification. Method: immunoSEQ multiplex PCR; TCRdb's copy keeps in-frame clones and lacks some. The V and J calls and the clone size are those of that table, but D and trimming were determined from the DNA. The table records just over 300,000 clones, roughly nine tenths of them present only once. CDR1 MDHEN and CDR2 SYDVKM come from the germline V gene. V lost 7 bases to trimming and J lost 2 bases, with 17 bases between them. The CDR3 is 15 residues long. Sequencing was carried out using peripheral blood. The TCR originated in a woman aged 25 to 39 with COVID-19, enrolled during active disease. The V gene is TRBV28, the J gene TRBJ1-2; no firm D call. The DNA of the CDR3 is TGTGCCAGCACCCCCGCGGAAGTGAACAACTATGGCTACACCTTC. It translates to CASTPAEVNNYGYTF.